What follows are 14 T cell receptor beta chains derived from one specimen sequenced in a study of T-cell reconstitution after alpha-beta-depleted transplantation in children. It was with unique molecular identifiers that the TCRbeta library was prepared. TCRdb redid the calling of the PCR reads with MiXCR, one entry per CDR3 protein. This repertoire shows 700,000 to 850,000 distinct CDR3 sequences, 16% found once; its top ten account for about 5%. The sample consisted of PBMCs, mostly from graft donor cells, taken 360 days after TCRalphabeta/CD19-depleted stem cell transplant. The receptors were gathered from a male patient under 18 who had a stem cell transplant for acute lymphoblastic leukemia, so the T cells may come from the graft donor.

This clonotype was seen a few times. The rearrangement uses TRBV3-1 and TRBJ2-5, with a tentative D call TRBD1 (6 bases). The V gene lost 2 bases and the J gene lost 4 bases, with 8 bases spanning the gap. Looked up from germline, CDR1 is LGHDT and CDR2 is YNNKEL (reference sequence). This CDR3 has 13 amino acids. CDR3 in amino acids: CASSQSGVETQYF. For the CDR3, the DNA is TGTGCCAGCAGCCAATCAGGGGTAGAGACCCAGTACTTC.

This clonotype came up a few times. The chain carries TRBV7-9 and TRBJ2-3; TRBD2 agrees at 8 bases. Trimming at V came to 4 bases and at J to 4 bases, leaving 7 bases not matched to a gene. Germline CDR1 and CDR2: SEHNR and FQNEAQ (reference sequence). The CDR3 sequence is 15 residues long. The CDR3, as DNA: TGTGCCAGCAGCTCTAACGGGAGGGCAGCAGATACGCAGTATTTT. Protein product: CASSSNGRAADTQYF.

This clonotype was counted ten times or more. This chain uses TRBV29-1 with TRBJ2-7, with TRBD2 matching 8 bases. Germline V CDR1 and CDR2: SQVTM, ANQGSEA. CDR3 length: 12 amino acids. Trimming cost V 3 bases and J 7 bases; bases outside gene matches: 5. CDR3: CSVDGGVGEQYF. The CDR3 coding sequence is TGCAGCGTTGACGGGGGGGTTGGAGAGCAGTACTTC.

J is TRBJ2-3 and V is TRBV12-3 or TRBV12-4, with D possibly being TRBD2 (6 bases). The germline V and J ends were trimmed by 3 bases and 2 bases, with 15 bases remaining between them. This CDR3 has 16 amino acids. The CDR3 sequence: CASSFSASVPTDTQYF. In DNA form, the CDR3 reads TGTGCCAGCAGTTTTAGTGCTAGCGTACCCACAGATACGCAGTATTTT.

This clonotype was recorded at least ten times. V usage is TRBV7-9 and J usage is TRBJ2-3, with 8 bases matching TRBD1. The CDR3 runs to 15 residues. The V and J ends lost 5 bases and 2 bases, in that order; junction bases with no gene match: 6. Germline CDR1 reads SEHNR; CDR2 reads FQNEAQ (reference sequence). This CDR3 is CASSPWTGHTDTQYF. For the CDR3, the DNA is TGTGCCAGCAGCCCGTGGACAGGGCACACAGATACGCAGTATTTT.

The chain links TRBV21-1 to TRBJ2-7; the DNA was not compared with TRBD1, the D call given in the table. TRBV21-1 has pseudogene status. The CDR3 extends over 13 amino acids. CDR3 nucleotide sequence: TGTGCCAGCAGAGGGACATACGACTACGAGCAGTACTTC. Its translation is CASRGTYDYEQYF.

This clonotype was found a few times. The CDR3 sequence is CAAKETQYF. CDR3 nucleotide sequence: TGTGCCGCTAAAGAGACCCAGTACTTC. J is TRBJ2-5 and V is TRBV24-1, with D unresolved. V was shortened by 12 bases and J by 3 bases, with 4 bases between the two germline ends. The CDR3 has 9 residues. CDR1 and CDR2 from the germline V gene are KGHDR and SFDVKD.

This sequence joins TRBV19 and TRBJ2-7; D unclear. This CDR3 is 13 amino acids long. In germline, CDR1 is LNHDA, CDR2 SQIVND (reference sequence). The germline V and J ends were trimmed by 3 bases and 4 bases, with 10 bases remaining between them. CDR3: CASSMDLEYEQYF. In DNA, the CDR3 is TGTGCCAGTAGTATGGACCTTGAGTACGAGCAGTACTTC.

The rearrangement uses TRBV25-1 and TRBJ2-7, with D perhaps TRBD1 (6 bases). The CDR3 is made up of 14 amino acids. The germline gives CDR1 MGHDK, CDR2 SYGVNS. Between the trimmed V and J ends, which lost 6 bases and 3 bases, there was a span of 15 bases. The CDR3, as DNA: TGTGCCAGCAGGCAGACAGGCCCGGGCTACGAGCAGTACTTC. It codes for CASRQTGPGYEQYF.

The chain links TRBV5-1 to TRBJ2-1; 8 positions match TRBD2. The CDR3 runs to 17 residues. Trimming removed 4 bases from V and 6 bases from J; junction bases left unmatched: 15. Germline V CDR1 and CDR2: SGHRS, YFSETQ. CDR3 DNA sequence: TGCGCCAGCAGCGAATACCCGCGGGCGGGAGGTGGCAATGAGCAGTTCTTC. Its translation is CASSEYPRAGGGNEQFF.

This clonotype has just a few counts. J is TRBJ2-7 and V is TRBV5-1; perhaps TRBD2 as D (6 bases). V was pared by 0 bases and J by 1 base, with 11 bases between. Germline V lookup: CDR1 SGHRS, CDR2 YFSETQ. This CDR3 is 15 amino acids long. CDR3: CASSLVWRGSYEQYF. For the CDR3, the DNA is TGCGCCAGCAGCTTGGTGTGGCGGGGATCCTACGAGCAGTACTTC.

This chain joins TRBV4-2 and TRBJ2-5, with unresolved D. V dropped 1 base and J dropped 2 bases, with 17 bases sitting between them. Germline V gene sequence: CDR1 LGHNA, CDR2 YNFKEQ. The CDR3 runs 17 residues. The CDR3 DNA is TGTGCCAGCAGCCAAGGATTCTGGTTGACATCTCAAGAGACCCAGTACTTC. This codes for CASSQGFWLTSQETQYF.

The J gene is TRBJ1-1, the V gene TRBV7-3, with D unresolved. The CDR3 totals 17 residues. Trimming left V 2 bases short and J 4 bases short, with 20 bases between. Germline CDR1 reads SGHTA; CDR2 reads FQGTGA. For the CDR3, the DNA is TGTGCCAGCAGCTTATACGCCGGAACGGGTGGTTCCACTGAAGCTTTCTTT. Protein product: CASSLYAGTGGSTEAFF.

This clonotype was found a few times. This sequence joins TRBV7-9 and TRBJ2-7, with D perhaps matching TRBD1 (6 bases). V lost 4 bases and J 3 bases, leaving 16 bases between the germline ends. CDR1 is SEHNR and CDR2 is FQNEAQ in the germline V gene (reference sequence). The CDR3 is made up of 15 amino acids. As DNA, the CDR3 is TGTGCCAGCAGCTACCCGGCAGGGGCTCTCTACGAGCAGTACTTC. Its protein is CASSYPAGALYEQYF.